This T cell receptor (beta chain) was obtained from a study of STAT5B mutations in CD4+ large granular lymphocyte leukemia. V gave up 0 bases and J gave up 2 bases, with 7 bases separating them. The CDR3 length is 14 residues. Germline V gene lookup returns CDR1 SGHDN and CDR2 FVKESK. Assay: immunoSEQ multiplex PCR; the TCRdb copy retains only in-frame clones and omits some. Of 25,000 to 30,000 clones listed, around 81% were seen once; the top ten hold 0.33%. With regard to this clone: No antigen is known for it.

Broader study findings: Compared with healthy controls (2/35), patient top clones favored TRBV06 (8/27). No patients shared main leukemic clonotypes, though about 25% appeared at low frequency elsewhere. Patient CD4-sorted repertoires stayed more clonal than healthy ones after leukemic-clone removal. Without HLA matching, higher CD4+ than CD8+ T-LGLL clonality could reflect small sample size.

This chain uses TRBV14 with TRBJ2-5; D is uncertain. Sequencing was done on a sample of CD4+ T cells from blood buffy coats. The TCR sequence derives from a human donor in good health. The CDR3 DNA sequence: TGTGCCAGCAGCCAAGATCAGGTTCAAGAGACCCAGTACTTC. Residues: CASSQDQVQETQYF.